Each of the 21 T cell receptor beta chains below was sequenced from the same sample in a study of T cell repertoires in cytomegalovirus infection. MiXCR, applied by TCRdb to the reads, yields one record per CDR3 protein. The data show tens of thousands of distinct CDR3 sequences, 25% to 40% seen once. Antigens of these TCRs are unknown. Sequenced sample: PBMCs, sequenced either directly or after in vitro stimulation (not recorded which). These receptors were taken from a human donor in good health (CMV status not recorded). Some clones in this sample may be carry-over from other donors' samples.

The rearrangement uses TRBV6-2 or TRBV6-3 and TRBJ2-2; D is possibly TRBD2 (6 bases). V was pared by 5 bases and J by 3 bases, with 10 bases between. This CDR3 region has 14 residues. Germline V gene lookup returns CDR1 MNHEY and CDR2 SVGEGT. Here the CDR3 reads CASSRTIYTGELFF. DNA of the CDR3: TGTGCCAGCAGTAGGACTATTTACACCGGGGAGCTGTTTTTT.

Many counts were recorded for this clonotype. This CDR3 reads CASSLGNENTEAFF. As DNA, the CDR3 is TGTGCCAGCAGCTTAGGTAATGAGAACACTGAAGCTTTCTTT. The chain carries TRBV5-5 and TRBJ1-1; no firm D call. Germline loops: CDR1 SGHKS, CDR2 YYEKEE (reference sequence). The CDR3 is made up of 14 amino acids. The V gene lost 2 bases and the J gene lost 1 base, with 9 bases spanning the gap. The full variable domain, rest sourced from reference TRBV5-5 and TRBJ1-1, is DAGVTQSPTHLIKTRGQQVTLRCSPISGHKSVSWYQQVLGQGPQFIFQYYEKEERGRGNFPDRFSARQFPNYSSELNVNALLLGDSALYLCASSLGNENTEAFFGQGTRLTVV.

This clonotype came up many times. The chain joins TRBV7-2 to TRBJ2-2; 9 nucleotides match TRBD2. The CDR3 covers 15 residues. Germline CDR1 reads SGHTA; CDR2 reads FQGNSA. J lost 6 bases, V lost 2 bases, and 4 bases had no gene match. The DNA of the CDR3 is TGTGCCAGCAGCTTACTAGCGGGGAGATCCGGGGAGCTGTTTTTT. This sequence encodes CASSLLAGRSGELFF.

The chain couples TRBV24-1 to TRBJ2-1; either TRBD1 or TRBD2 may supply D (6 bases each). Trimming pared 1 base from V and 8 bases from J, leaving 11 bases between. This CDR3 has 14 amino acids. CDR1 and CDR2 (germline): KGHDR, SFDVKD. This CDR3 is CATSDLGGLDEQFF. The CDR3 coding sequence is TGTGCCACCAGTGATTTAGGGGGGTTGGATGAGCAGTTCTTC.

This sequence joins TRBV7-6 and TRBJ2-3; no clear D gene. This CDR3 spans 13 amino acids. The V gene lost 5 bases and the J gene lost 5 bases, with 11 bases spanning the gap. Looked up from germline, CDR1 is SGHVS and CDR2 is FNYEAQ. The CDR3, as DNA: TGTGCCAGCAGCCCGCAGCCCTTAGATACGCAGTATTTT. The encoded protein is CASSPQPLDTQYF.

The rearrangement links TRBV27 to TRBJ1-2; a possible D gene is TRBD1 (6 bases). In germline, CDR1 is MNHEY, CDR2 SMNVEV (reference sequence). V lost 8 bases and J 5 bases, leaving 21 bases between the germline ends. The CDR3 consists of 15 residues. The CDR3, as DNA: TGTGCCAGCCGCCCTAACTTACAGGGTGGATATGGCTACACCTTC. It codes for CASRPNLQGGYGYTF.

This rearrangement joins TRBV5-6 to TRBJ2-1; D gene uncertain. The CDR3 loop spans 14 amino acids. Germline lookup yields CDR1 SGHDT and CDR2 YYEEEE. The germline V and J ends were trimmed by 0 bases and 8 bases, with 12 bases remaining between them. The CDR3: CASSLVVRRYEQFF. The CDR3 coding sequence is TGTGCCAGCAGCTTGGTAGTCCGGAGATATGAGCAGTTCTTC.

This clonotype was seen repeatedly, ten times or more. The chain recombines TRBV7-6 with TRBJ1-1; TRBD1 is a possible D gene (5 bases). The CDR3 contains 17 residues. Germline CDR1 is SGHVS and CDR2 is FNYEAQ. V was shortened by 0 bases and J by 1 base, with 15 bases between the two germline ends. The CDR3 sequence: CASSLALSGDPNTEAFF. Written as DNA, the CDR3 is TGTGCCAGCAGCTTAGCGCTTTCGGGGGACCCGAACACTGAAGCTTTCTTT.

Remarks on this clonotype: The junction and the germline gene differ at one end; a read error may be behind it. The chain carries TRBV7-8 and TRBJ1-6, with D perhaps TRBD1 (5 bases). The length of the CDR3 is 16 residues. Germline V gives CDR1 SGHVS, CDR2 FQNEAQ. The CDR3 DNA reads as TGTACCAGCAGCTCACGACGGGACCCCTTAAATTCACCCCTCCACTTT. Translating it yields CTSSSRRDPLNSPLHF.

This clonotype showed up just a few times. The V and J genes are TRBV7-2 and TRBJ2-2, with TRBD2 matching 8 bases. The CDR3 totals 15 residues. J lost 4 bases, V lost 3 bases, and 4 bases had no gene match. From germline, CDR1 is SGHTA and CDR2 FQGNSA. Here the CDR3 DNA reads TGTGCCAGCAGCTTCAGCGGGAGCGGCACCGGGGAGCTGTTTTTT. Its translation: CASSFSGSGTGELFF.

Turning to this clonotype: Compared with germline, one end of the junction differs, possibly owing to a read error. The V gene is TRBV6-1, the J gene TRBJ1-2, with D possibly TRBD1 on 6 matching bases. CDR3 length equals 16 residues. CDR1 MNHNS and CDR2 SASEGT come from the germline V gene. The chain's CDR3 is CASSPPGAAGIYDYTF. DNA of the CDR3: TGTGCCAGCAGTCCTCCAGGGGCGGCAGGTATCTATGACTACACCTTC.

The sample holds many counts of this clonotype. The chain combines TRBV7-2 with TRBJ2-1; 8 bases are shared with TRBD2. The CDR3 contains 14 residues. Losses at the gene ends were 5 bases for V and 4 bases for J; bases not matched to a gene: 4. The germline V gene has CDR1 SGHTA and CDR2 FQGNSA. The CDR3 protein is CASSVGLAYNEQFF. CDR3 bases: TGTGCCAGCAGCGTCGGACTAGCTTACAATGAGCAGTTCTTC.

This clonotype was seen only a few times. This chain connects TRBV7-9 to TRBJ2-5; TRBD1 or TRBD2 may be the D gene (5 bases each). The CDR3 loop spans 14 amino acids. Germline assignment: CDR1 SEHNR and CDR2 FQNEAQ (reference sequence). Trimming removed 4 bases at V and 4 bases at J, with 13 bases between. The CDR3 sequence is CASSSLRDGETQYF. CDR3 coding DNA: TGTGCCAGCAGCTCCCTCCGGGACGGAGAGACCCAGTACTTC. Supplemented by reference TRBV7-9 and TRBJ2-5, the full variable domain reads DTGVSQNPRHKITKRGQNVTFRCDPISEHNRLYWYRQTLGQGPEFLTYFQNEAQLEKSRLLSDRFSAERPKGSFSTLEIQRTEQGDSAMYLCASSSLRDGETQYFGPGTRLLVL.

V gene TRBV18 combines with J gene TRBJ2-1; D not resolved. Germline assignment: CDR1 KGHSH and CDR2 LQKENI. CDR3 length: 15 residues. V gave up 1 base and J gave up 2 bases, with 9 bases separating them. The CDR3 loop is CASSPRSIAYNEQFF. CDR3 DNA sequence: TGTGCCAGCTCACCACGGTCGATCGCCTACAATGAGCAGTTCTTC.

The chain uses TRBV18 and TRBJ2-1, with D maybe TRBD2 (6 bases). Germline values: CDR1 KGHSH, CDR2 LQKENI. V shed 10 bases and J shed 5 bases, with 15 bases lying between them. This CDR3 contains 13 residues. CDR3 DNA sequence: TGTGCCACAAGGCAGGAGGGACACAATGAGCAGTTCTTC. Translation gives CATRQEGHNEQFF.

This clonotype appeared a few times. This chain joins TRBV6-1 and TRBJ2-7, with D uncertain. Between the trimmed V and J ends, which lost 5 bases and 3 bases, there was a span of 11 bases. From germline, CDR1 is MNHNS and CDR2 SASEGT. The CDR3 consists of 13 residues. The chain's CDR3 is CASSQDRRYEQYF. The CDR3 DNA sequence: TGTGCCAGCAGTCAAGACCGACGCTACGAGCAGTACTTC.

V usage is TRBV10-3 and J usage is TRBJ2-7; weak D call: TRBD1 (6 bases). Germline V CDR1 and CDR2: ENHRY, SYGVKD. The CDR3 is made up of 14 amino acids. Trimming left V 2 bases short and J 3 bases short, with 11 bases between. The CDR3 is CAISEGDNLYEQYF. The DNA for the CDR3 is TGTGCCATCAGTGAGGGGGACAACCTCTACGAGCAGTACTTC.

V is TRBV4-1 and J is TRBJ1-6; no clear D. The CDR3 length is 13 residues. The germline V gene has CDR1 MGHRA and CDR2 YSYEKL. Trimming removed 7 bases at V and 9 bases at J, with 13 bases between. CDR3 protein: CASNRTPGSPLHF. The CDR3, as DNA: TGCGCCAGCAACCGGACCCCCGGTTCACCCCTCCACTTT.

V gene TRBV5-4 combines with J gene TRBJ1-2; 9 positions match TRBD1. Trimming took 5 bases from V and 6 from J; bases not matched to a gene: 11. Looked up from germline, CDR1 is SGHNT and CDR2 is YYREEE (reference sequence). The CDR3 is 15 residues long. The CDR3 is CASRSPGQGLHGYTF. In DNA form, the CDR3 reads TGTGCCAGCAGATCTCCGGGACAGGGTTTGCATGGCTACACCTTC.

V gene TRBV7-8 combines with J gene TRBJ2-3, with TRBD1 matching 8 bases. The CDR3 contains 14 residues. The V gene's germline CDR1 is SGHVS and CDR2 FQNEAQ. The trim removed 5 bases at V and 6 bases at J, leaving 7 bases unmatched. The CDR3 loop is CASSLDRVGDTQYF. CDR3 bases: TGTGCCAGCAGCCTGGACAGGGTCGGGGATACGCAGTATTTT.

V usage is TRBV30 and J usage is TRBJ1-1; D call uncertain. The CDR3 spans 14 residues. V lost 6 bases and J 4 bases, leaving 18 bases between the germline ends. Germline V CDR1 and CDR2: GTSNPN, SVGIG (reference sequence). CDR3 bases: TGTGCCTGCCCTGGAGCTGGGGTTGGCACTGAAGCTTTCTTT. Translating it yields CACPGAGVGTEAFF.